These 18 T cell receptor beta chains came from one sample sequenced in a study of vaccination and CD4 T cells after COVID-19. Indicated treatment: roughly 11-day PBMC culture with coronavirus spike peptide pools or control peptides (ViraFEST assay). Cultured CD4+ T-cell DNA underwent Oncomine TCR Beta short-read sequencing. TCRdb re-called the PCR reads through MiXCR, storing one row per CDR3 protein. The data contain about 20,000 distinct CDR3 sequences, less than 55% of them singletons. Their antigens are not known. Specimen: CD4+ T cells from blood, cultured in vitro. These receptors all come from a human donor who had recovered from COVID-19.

Here the CDR3 DNA reads TGTGCCAGCAGTGCACTAGCGGGAGCCTCGGATACGCAGTATTTT. Amino acids: CASSALAGASDTQYF. This chain joins TRBV6-4 and TRBJ2-3, with 11 bases matching TRBD2. The trim removed 4 bases at V and 6 bases at J, leaving 6 bases unmatched. The CDR3 is made up of 15 amino acids. CDR1 is MRHNA and CDR2 is SNTAGT in the germline V gene.

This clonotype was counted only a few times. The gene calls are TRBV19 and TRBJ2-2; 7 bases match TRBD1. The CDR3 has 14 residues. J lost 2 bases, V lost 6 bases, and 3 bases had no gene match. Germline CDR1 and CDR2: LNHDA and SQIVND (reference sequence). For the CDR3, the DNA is TGTGCCAGTAGCCGGGACAGTAACACCGGGGAGCTGTTTTTT. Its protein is CASSRDSNTGELFF.

The CDR3 sequence is CSARAGNQETQYF. The DNA for the CDR3 is TGCAGTGCTAGAGCCGGAAACCAAGAGACCCAGTACTTC. The genes are TRBV20-1 and TRBJ2-5, with D uncertain. V was cut by 1 base and J by 0 bases, with 6 bases left in between. CDR1 and CDR2 (germline): DFQATT, SNEGSKA (reference sequence). The CDR3 sequence is 13 residues long.

The CDR3 bases are TGTGCCAGCAGCTTAGAGACAACTAGCAATCAGCCCCAGCATTTT. Its protein is CASSLETTSNQPQHF. The chain uses TRBV7-2 and TRBJ1-5; no clear D gene. The CDR3 contains 15 residues. The germline V gene encodes CDR1 SGHTA and CDR2 FQGNSA. V lost 1 base and J 0 bases, leaving 7 bases between the germline ends.

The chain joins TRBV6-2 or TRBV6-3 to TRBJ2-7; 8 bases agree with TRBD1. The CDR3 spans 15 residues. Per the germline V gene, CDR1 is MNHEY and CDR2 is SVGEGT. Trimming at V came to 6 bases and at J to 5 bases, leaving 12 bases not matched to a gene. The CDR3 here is CASRAGTGGYDEQYF. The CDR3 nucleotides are TGTGCCAGCAGGGCCGGGACAGGCGGGTATGACGAGCAGTACTTC.

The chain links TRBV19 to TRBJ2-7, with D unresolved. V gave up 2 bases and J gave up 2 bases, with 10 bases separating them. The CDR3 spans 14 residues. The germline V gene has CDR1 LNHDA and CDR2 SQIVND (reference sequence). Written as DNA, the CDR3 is TGTGCCAGTAGTATACCGGGCCTTACCTACGAGCAGTACTTC. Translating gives CASSIPGLTYEQYF.

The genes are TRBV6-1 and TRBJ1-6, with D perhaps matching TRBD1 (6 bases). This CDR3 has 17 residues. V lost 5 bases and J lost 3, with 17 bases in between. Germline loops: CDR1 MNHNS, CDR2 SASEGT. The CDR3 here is CASSRPQGSLYNSPLHF. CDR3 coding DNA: TGTGCCAGCAGTAGACCACAGGGAAGTCTCTATAATTCACCCCTCCACTTT.

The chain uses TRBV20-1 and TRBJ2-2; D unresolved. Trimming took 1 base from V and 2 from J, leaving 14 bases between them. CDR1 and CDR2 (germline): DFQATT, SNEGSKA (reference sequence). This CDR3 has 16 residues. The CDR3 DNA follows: TGCAGTGCTAGAGCCGGACGAACCGGTAACACCGGGGAGCTGTTTTTT. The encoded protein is CSARAGRTGNTGELFF.

CDR3 protein: CASSALTRGGGYTF. CDR3 in DNA: TGTGCCAGCAGCGCCCTTACCCGGGGGGGTGGCTACACCTTC. This chain joins TRBV7-2 and TRBJ1-2; maybe TRBD1 (5 bases). The CDR3 is 14 residues long. The germline V gene has CDR1 SGHTA and CDR2 FQGNSA. V lost 5 bases and J 7 bases, leaving 17 bases between the germline ends.

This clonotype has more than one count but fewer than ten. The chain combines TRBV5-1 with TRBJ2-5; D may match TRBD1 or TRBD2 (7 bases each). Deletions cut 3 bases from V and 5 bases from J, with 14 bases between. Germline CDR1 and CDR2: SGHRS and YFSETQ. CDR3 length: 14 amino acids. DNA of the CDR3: TGCGCCAGCAGCTCCTACAGGGGAGGGGAGACCCAGTACTTC. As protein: CASSSYRGGETQYF.

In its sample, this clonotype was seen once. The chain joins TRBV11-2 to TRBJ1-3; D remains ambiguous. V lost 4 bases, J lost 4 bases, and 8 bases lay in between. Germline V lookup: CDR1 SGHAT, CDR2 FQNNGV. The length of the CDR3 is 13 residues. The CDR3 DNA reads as TGTGCCAGCAGCTCGACGGGCGGAAACACCATATATTTT. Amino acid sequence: CASSSTGGNTIYF. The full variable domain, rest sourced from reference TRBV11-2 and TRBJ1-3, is EAGVAQSPRYKIIEKRQSVAFWCNPISGHATLYWYQQILGQGPKLLIQFQNNGVVDDSQLPKDRFSAERLKGVDSTLKIQPAKLEDSAVYLCASSSTGGNTIYFGEGSWLTVV.

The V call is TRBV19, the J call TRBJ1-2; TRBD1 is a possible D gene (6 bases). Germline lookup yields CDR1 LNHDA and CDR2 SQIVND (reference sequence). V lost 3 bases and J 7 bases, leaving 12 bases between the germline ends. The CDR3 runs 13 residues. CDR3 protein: CASSINREGGYTF. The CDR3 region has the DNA TGTGCCAGTAGTATTAACAGGGAGGGTGGCTACACCTTC.

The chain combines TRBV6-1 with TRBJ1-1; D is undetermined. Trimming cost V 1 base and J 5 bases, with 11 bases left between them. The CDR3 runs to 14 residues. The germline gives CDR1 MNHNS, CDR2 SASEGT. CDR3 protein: CASSEDPMGTEAFF. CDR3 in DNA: TGTGCCAGCAGTGAAGACCCAATGGGGACTGAAGCTTTCTTT.

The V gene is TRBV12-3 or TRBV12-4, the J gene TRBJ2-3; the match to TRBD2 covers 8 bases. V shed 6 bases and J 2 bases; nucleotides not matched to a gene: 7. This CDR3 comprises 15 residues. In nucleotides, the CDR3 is TGTGCCAGCAGCTGGGAGCGGGAGACCACAGATACGCAGTATTTT. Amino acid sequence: CASSWERETTDTQYF.

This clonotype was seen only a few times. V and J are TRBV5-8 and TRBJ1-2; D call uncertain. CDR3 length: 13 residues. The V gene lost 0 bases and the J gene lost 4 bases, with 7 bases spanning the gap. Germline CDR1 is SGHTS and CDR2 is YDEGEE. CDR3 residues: CASSLVKGYGYTF. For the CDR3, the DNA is TGTGCCAGCAGCTTGGTTAAGGGCTATGGCTACACCTTC.

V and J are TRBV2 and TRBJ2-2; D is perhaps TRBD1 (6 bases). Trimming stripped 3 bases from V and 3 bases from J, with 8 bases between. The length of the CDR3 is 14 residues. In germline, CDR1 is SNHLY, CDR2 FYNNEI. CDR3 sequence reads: CASSDDRYTGELFF. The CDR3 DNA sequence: TGTGCCAGCAGTGATGACAGGTACACCGGGGAGCTGTTTTTT.

This chain's CDR3 is CASSPRTSGVSYEQYF. CDR3 nucleotides: TGTGCCAGCAGCCCCCGGACTAGCGGGGTCTCCTACGAGCAGTACTTC. V usage is TRBV7-8 and J usage is TRBJ2-7, with TRBD2 matching over 12 bases. J gave up 0 bases and V 5 bases, and 5 bases lay outside the gene matches. The CDR3 sequence is 16 residues long. Germline V CDR1 and CDR2: SGHVS, FQNEAQ.

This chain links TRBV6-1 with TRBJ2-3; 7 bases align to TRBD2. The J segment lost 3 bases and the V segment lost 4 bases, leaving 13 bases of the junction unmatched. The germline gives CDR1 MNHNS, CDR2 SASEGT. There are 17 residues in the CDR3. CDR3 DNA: TGTGCCAGCAGTGGACTAGCCTTCACCTTCAAAACAGATACGCAGTATTTT. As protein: CASSGLAFTFKTDTQYF.